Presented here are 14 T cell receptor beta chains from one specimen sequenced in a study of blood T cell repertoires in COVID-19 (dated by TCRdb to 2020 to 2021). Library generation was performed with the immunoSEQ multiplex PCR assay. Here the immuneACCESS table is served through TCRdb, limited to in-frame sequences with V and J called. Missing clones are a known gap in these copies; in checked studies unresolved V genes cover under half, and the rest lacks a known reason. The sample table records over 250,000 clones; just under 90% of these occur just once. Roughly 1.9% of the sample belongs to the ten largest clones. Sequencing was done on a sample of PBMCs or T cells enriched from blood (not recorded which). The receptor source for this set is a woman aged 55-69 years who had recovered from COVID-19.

CDR3 protein: CATSDLGTKPYEQYF. The CDR3 DNA is TGTGCCACCAGTGATTTGGGGACAAAACCCTACGAGCAGTACTTC. J is TRBJ2-7 and V is TRBV24-1; D is perhaps TRBD1 (6 bases). Germline V gives CDR1 KGHDR, CDR2 SFDVKD. Trimming stripped 0 bases from V and 2 bases from J, with 10 bases between. The CDR3 contains 15 residues.

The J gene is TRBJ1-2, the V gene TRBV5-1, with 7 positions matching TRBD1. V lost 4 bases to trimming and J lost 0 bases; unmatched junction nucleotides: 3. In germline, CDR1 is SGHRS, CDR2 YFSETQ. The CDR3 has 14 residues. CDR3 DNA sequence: TGCGCCAGCAGCCCGGGACAGTCTAACTATGGCTACACCTTC. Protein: CASSPGQSNYGYTF.

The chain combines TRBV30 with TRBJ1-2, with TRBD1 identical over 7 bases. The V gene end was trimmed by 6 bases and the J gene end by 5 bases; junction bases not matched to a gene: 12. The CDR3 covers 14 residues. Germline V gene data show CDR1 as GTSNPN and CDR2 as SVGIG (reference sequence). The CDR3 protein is CACPYRGREYGYTF. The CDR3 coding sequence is TGTGCCTGCCCTTACAGGGGTAGAGAATATGGCTACACCTTC.

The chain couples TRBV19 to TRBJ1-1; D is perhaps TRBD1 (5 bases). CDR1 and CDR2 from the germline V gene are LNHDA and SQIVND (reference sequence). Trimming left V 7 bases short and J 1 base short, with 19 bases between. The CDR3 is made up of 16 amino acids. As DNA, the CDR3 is TGTGCCAGTACCCCCAGTTTAGGGGTGCCGAACACTGAAGCTTTCTTT. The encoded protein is CASTPSLGVPNTEAFF.

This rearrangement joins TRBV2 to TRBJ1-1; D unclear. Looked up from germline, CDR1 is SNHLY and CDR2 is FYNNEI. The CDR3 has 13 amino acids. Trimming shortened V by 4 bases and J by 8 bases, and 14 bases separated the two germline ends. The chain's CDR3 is CASSGLGVPEAFF. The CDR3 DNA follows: TGTGCCAGCAGTGGCCTGGGAGTCCCAGAAGCTTTCTTT.

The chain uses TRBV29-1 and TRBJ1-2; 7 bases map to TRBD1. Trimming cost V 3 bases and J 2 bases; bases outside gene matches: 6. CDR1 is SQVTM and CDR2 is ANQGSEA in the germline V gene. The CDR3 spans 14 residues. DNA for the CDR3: TGCAGCGTTGACGGCAGGGGGGTAAACTATGGCTACACCTTC. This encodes CSVDGRGVNYGYTF.

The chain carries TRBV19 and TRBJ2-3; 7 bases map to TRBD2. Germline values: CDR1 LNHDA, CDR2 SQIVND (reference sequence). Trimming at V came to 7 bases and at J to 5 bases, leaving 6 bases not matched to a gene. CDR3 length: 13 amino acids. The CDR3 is CASNGGRGDTQYF. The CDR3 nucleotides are TGTGCCAGTAATGGCGGGAGAGGAGATACGCAGTATTTT.

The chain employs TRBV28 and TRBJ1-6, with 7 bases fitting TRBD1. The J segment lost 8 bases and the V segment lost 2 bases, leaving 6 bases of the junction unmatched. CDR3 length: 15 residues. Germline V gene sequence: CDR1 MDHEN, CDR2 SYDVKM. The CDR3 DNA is TGTGCCAGCAGTTTACCCGGGACAGTGGATTCACCCCTCCACTTT. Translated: CASSLPGTVDSPLHF.

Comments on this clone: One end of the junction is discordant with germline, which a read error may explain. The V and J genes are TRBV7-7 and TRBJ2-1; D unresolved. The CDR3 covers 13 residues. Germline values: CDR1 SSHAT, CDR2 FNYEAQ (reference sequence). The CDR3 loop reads CASSLEQNNEQFF. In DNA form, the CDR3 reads TGTGCTAGCAGCTTAGAACAGAACAATGAGCAGTTCTTC.

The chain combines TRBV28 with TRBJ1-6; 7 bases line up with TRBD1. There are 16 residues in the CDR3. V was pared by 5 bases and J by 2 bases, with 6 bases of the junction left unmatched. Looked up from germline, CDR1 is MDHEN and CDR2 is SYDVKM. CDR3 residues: CASSLTGAPYNSPLHF. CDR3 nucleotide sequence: TGTGCCAGCAGTCTTACAGGGGCACCCTATAATTCACCCCTCCACTTT.

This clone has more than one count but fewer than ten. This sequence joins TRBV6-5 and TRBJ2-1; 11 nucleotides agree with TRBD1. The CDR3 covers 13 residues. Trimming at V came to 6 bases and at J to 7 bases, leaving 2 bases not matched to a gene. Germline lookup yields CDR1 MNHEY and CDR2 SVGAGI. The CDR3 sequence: CASSRDRGNEQFF. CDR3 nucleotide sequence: TGTGCCAGCAGCAGGGACAGGGGGAATGAGCAGTTCTTC.

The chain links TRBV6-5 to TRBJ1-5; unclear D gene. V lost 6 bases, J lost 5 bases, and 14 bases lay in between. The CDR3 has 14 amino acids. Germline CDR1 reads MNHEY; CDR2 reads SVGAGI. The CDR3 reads CASSQRRVHQPQHF. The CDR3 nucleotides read TGTGCCAGCAGCCAGAGGAGGGTTCATCAGCCCCAGCATTTT.

CDR3 sequence (DNA): TGTGCCTGGGGCCCCTTCTACAATGAGCAGTTCTTC. Translated: CAWGPFYNEQFF. The genes are TRBV30 and TRBJ2-1, with D uncertain. The V end lost 5 bases, the J end lost 3 bases, and 8 bases lay between the germline ends. Germline V gives CDR1 GTSNPN, CDR2 SVGIG (reference sequence). This CDR3 spans 12 amino acids.

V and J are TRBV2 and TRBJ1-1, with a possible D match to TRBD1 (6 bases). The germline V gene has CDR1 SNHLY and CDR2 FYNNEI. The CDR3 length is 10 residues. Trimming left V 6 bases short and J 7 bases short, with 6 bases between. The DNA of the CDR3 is TGTGCCAGCAGGGACAGTGAAGCTTTCTTT. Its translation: CASRDSEAFF.